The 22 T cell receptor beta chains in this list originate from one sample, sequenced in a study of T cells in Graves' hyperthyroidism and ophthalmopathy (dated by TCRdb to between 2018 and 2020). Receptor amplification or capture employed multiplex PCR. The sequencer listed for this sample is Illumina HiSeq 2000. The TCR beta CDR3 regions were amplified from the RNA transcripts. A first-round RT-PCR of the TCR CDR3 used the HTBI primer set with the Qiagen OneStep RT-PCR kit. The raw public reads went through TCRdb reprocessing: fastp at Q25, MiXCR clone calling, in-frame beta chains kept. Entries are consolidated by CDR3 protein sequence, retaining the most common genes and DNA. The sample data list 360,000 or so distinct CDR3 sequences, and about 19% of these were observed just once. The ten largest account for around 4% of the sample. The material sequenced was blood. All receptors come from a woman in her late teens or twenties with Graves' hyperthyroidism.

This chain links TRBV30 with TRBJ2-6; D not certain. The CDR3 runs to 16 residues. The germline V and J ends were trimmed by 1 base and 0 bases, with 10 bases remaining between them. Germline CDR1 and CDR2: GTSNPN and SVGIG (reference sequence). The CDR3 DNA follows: TGTGCCTGGAGTGAACTAACCCTCTCTGGGGCCAACGTCCTGACTTTC. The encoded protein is CAWSELTLSGANVLTF.

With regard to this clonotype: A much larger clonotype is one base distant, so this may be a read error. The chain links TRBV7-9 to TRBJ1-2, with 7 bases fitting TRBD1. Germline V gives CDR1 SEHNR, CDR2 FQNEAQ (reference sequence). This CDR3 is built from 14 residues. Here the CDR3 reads CASSSGTANCGYTF. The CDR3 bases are TGTGCCAGCAGTTCCGGGACAGCTAACTGTGGCTACACCTTC.

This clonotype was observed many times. CDR3 loop: CASSTWTGGNIQYF. CDR3 DNA: TGTGCCAGCAGCACCTGGACAGGGGGCAACATTCAGTACTTC. The chain joins TRBV11-2 to TRBJ2-4; 11 bases are a match to TRBD1. V gave up 5 bases and J gave up 7 bases; unmatched junction bases: 4. The CDR3 is made up of 14 amino acids. Germline V lookup: CDR1 SGHAT, CDR2 FQNNGV.

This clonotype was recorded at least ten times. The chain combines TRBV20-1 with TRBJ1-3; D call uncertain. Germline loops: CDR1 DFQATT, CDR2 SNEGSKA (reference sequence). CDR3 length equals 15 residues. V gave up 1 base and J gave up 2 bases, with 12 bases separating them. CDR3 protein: CSARAFIDTGNTIYF. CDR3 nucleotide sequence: TGCAGTGCTAGAGCCTTCATAGATACTGGAAACACCATATATTTT.

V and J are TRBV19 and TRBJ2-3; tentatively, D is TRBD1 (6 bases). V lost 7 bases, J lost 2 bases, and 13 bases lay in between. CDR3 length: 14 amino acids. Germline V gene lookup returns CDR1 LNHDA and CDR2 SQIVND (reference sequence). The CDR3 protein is CASKGELSTDTQYF. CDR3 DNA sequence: TGTGCCAGTAAGGGGGAACTTTCCACAGATACGCAGTATTTT.

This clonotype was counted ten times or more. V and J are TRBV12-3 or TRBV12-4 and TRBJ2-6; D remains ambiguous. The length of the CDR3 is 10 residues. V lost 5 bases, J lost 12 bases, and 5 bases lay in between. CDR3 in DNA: TGTGCCAGCAGTCATACCGTCCTGACTTTC. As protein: CASSHTVLTF.

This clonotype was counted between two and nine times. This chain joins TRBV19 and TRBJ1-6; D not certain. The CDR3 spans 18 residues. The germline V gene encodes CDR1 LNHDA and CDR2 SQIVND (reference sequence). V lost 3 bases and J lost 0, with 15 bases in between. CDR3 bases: TGTGCCAGTAGTATGGGAGGTAGGAGGAGCTCCTATAATTCACCCCTCCACTTT. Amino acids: CASSMGGRRSSYNSPLHF. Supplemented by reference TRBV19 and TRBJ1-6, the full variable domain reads DGGITQSPKYLFRKEGQNVTLSCEQNLNHDAMYWYRQDPGQGLRLIYYSQIVNDFQKGDIAEGYSVSREKKESFPLTVTSAQKNPTAFYLCASSMGGRRSSYNSPLHFGNGTRLTVT.

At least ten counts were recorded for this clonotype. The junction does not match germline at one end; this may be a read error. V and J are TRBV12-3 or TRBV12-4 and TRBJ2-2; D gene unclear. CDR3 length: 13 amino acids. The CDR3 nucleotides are TGTGCCAGCAGCTTAGGTGGGACCGGGGAGCTGTTTTTT. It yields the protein CASSLGGTGELFF.

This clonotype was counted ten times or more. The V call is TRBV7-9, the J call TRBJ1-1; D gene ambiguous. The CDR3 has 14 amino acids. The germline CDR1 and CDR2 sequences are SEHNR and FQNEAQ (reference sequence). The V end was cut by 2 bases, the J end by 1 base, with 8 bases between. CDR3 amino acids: CASSLIPTNTEAFF. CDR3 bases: TGTGCCAGCAGCTTAATCCCAACGAACACTGAAGCTTTCTTT.

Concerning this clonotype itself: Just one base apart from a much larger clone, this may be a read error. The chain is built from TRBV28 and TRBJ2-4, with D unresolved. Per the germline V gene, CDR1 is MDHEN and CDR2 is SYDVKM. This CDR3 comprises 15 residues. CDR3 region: CTSSLGLAAKNIQYF. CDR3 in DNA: TGTACCAGCAGTTTGGGTTTAGCAGCCAAAAACATTCAGTACTTC. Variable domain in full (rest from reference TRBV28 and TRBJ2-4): DVKVTQSSRYLVKRTGEKVFLECVQDMDHENMFWYRQDPGLGLRLIYFSYDVKMKEKGDIPEGYSVSREKKERFSLILESASTNQTSMYLCTSSLGLAAKNIQYFGAGTRLSVL.

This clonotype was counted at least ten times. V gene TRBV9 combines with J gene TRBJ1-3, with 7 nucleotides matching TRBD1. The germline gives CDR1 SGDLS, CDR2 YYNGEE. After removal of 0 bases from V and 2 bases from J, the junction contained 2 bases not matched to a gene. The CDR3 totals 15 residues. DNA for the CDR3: TGTGCCAGCAGCGTAGAGGGACAGCCTGGAAACACCATATATTTT. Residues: CASSVEGQPGNTIYF.

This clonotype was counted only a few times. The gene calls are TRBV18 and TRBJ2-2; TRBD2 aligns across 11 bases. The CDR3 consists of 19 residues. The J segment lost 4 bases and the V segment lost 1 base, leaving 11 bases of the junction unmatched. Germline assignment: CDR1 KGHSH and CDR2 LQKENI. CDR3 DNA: TGTGCCAGCTCACCACATATTCCCGGGACTAGCGGATCCACCGGGGAGCTGTTTTTT. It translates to CASSPHIPGTSGSTGELFF.

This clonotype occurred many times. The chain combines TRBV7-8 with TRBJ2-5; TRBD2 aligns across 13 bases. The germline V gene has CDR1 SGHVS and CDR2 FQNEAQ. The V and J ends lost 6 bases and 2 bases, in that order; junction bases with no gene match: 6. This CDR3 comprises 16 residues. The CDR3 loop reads CASRRTSGGPQETQYF. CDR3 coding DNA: TGTGCCAGCAGGAGGACTAGCGGGGGACCGCAAGAGACCCAGTACTTC.

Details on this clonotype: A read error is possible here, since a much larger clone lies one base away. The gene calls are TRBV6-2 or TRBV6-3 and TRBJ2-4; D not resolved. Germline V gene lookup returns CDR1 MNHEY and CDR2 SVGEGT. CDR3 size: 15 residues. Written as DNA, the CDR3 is TGTGCCAGCAGTTACTGGCGATTAGCCAAAAACATTAAGTACTTC. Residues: CASSYWRLAKNIKYF.

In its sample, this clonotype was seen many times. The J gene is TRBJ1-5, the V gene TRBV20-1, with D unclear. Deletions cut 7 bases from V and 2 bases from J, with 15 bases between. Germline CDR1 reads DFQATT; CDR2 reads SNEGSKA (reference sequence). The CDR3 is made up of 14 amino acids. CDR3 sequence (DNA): TGCAGTGTACTTCGGCTGTTGGGCAATCAGCCCCAGCATTTT. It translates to CSVLRLLGNQPQHF.

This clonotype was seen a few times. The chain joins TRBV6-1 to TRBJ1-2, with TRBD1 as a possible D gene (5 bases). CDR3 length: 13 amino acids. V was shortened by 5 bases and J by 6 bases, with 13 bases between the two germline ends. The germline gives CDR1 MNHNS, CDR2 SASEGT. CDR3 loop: CASSQGSVDGYTF. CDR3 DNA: TGTGCCAGCAGTCAGGGAAGCGTGGATGGCTACACCTTC.

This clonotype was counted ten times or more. The CDR3 reads CASSPRGPSSGNTIYF. CDR3 sequence (DNA): TGTGCCAGTAGTCCTAGAGGTCCCAGCTCTGGAAACACCATATATTTT. The chain is built from TRBV19 and TRBJ1-3; unclear D gene. V was pared by 5 bases and J by 0 bases, with 14 bases between. CDR3 length: 16 residues. Germline assignment: CDR1 LNHDA and CDR2 SQIVND (reference sequence). The entire variable domain, with the rest obtained from reference TRBV19 and TRBJ1-3, is as follows: DGGITQSPKYLFRKEGQNVTLSCEQNLNHDAMYWYRQDPGQGLRLIYYSQIVNDFQKGDIAEGYSVSREKKESFPLTVTSAQKNPTAFYLCASSPRGPSSGNTIYFGEGSWLTVV.

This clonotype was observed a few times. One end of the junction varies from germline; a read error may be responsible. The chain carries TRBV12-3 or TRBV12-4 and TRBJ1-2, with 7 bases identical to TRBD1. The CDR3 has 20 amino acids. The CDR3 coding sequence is TGTGCCAGCAGATTAGACAGGGACCGATTCTCAACCTCGCCTAACTATGGCTACACCTTC. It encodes CASRLDRDRFSTSPNYGYTF.

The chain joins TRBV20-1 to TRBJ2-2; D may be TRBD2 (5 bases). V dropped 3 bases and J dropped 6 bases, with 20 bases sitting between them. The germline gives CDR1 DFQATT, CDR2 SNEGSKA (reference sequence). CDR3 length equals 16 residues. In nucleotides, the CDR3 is TGCAGTGCTAGCACTCACAGTTCGGGGAGATCCGGGGAGCTGTTTTTT. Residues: CSASTHSSGRSGELFF.

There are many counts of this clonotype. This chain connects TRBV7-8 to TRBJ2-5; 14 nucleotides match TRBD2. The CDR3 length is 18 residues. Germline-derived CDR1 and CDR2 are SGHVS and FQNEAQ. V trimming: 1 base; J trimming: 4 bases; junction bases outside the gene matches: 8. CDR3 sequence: CASSLGRLAGGPRETQYF. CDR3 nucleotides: TGTGCCAGCAGCTTAGGTCGACTAGCGGGGGGGCCGAGAGAGACCCAGTACTTC.

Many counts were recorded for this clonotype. The CDR3 is CASSTQAGTSYEQYF. The CDR3 DNA sequence: TGTGCCAGCAGCACACAGGCTGGGACCTCCTACGAGCAGTACTTC. This sequence joins TRBV6-5 and TRBJ2-7, with D perhaps assigned TRBD1 or TRBD2 (5 bases each). The CDR3 sequence is 15 residues long. Germline lookup yields CDR1 MNHEY and CDR2 SVGAGI. V shed 6 bases and J shed 0 bases, with 15 bases lying between them.

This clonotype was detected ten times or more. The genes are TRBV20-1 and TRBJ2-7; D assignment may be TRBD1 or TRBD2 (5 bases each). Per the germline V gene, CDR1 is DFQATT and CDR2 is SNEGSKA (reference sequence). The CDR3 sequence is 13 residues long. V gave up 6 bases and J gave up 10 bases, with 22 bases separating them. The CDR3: CSAGPLTTGRQYF. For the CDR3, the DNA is TGCAGTGCGGGACCCCTAACAACTGGCCGACAGTACTTC.